This paragraph covers one T cell receptor beta chain sequence. The antigen is unknown. The data derive from a study of cytomegalovirus exposure and HLA in healthy donors. Study-wide results and caveats: Most of the CMV-associated TCR beta chains (in a later analysis) appeared to be HLA-restricted. As was reported, the classifier diagnosed cytomegalovirus status with high specificity and sensitivity. A later analysis by the authors found several of the most significant clusters apparently linked to common viral pathogens.

This CDR3 is 15 amino acids long. Germline V gives CDR1 SGHTA, CDR2 FQGNSA. V lost 1 base, J lost 5 bases, and 5 bases stayed unmatched. The study ran its PCR with 60 Vbeta and 13 Jbeta primers. Measured with immunoSEQ multiplex PCR; TCRdb has only the in-frame clones, and not every one. Of approximately 55,000 clones listed, around 81% were seen once; the top ten hold 2.5%. The sample comprised PBMCs. The genes are TRBV7-2 and TRBJ1-3; 7 nucleotides match TRBD1. The clonotype was recovered from a boy under 18 in good health and CMV-seropositive. The chain's CDR3 is CASSLGDRKRNTIYF. The CDR3 region has the DNA TGTGCCAGCAGCTTAGGGGACAGAAAAAGAAACACCATATATTTT.